This T cell receptor beta chain was obtained from a study of T cell changes during pregnancy in multiple sclerosis. Germline lookup yields CDR1 MNHNY and CDR2 SVGAGI (reference sequence). V dropped 5 bases and J dropped 6; count of bases not matched to a gene: 10. This CDR3 region has 15 residues. Generated by immunoSEQ multiplex PCR, the TCRdb table keeps only in-frame clones and is missing some. The data contain tens of thousands of clones, 90% of them singletons. The material was peripheral blood, obtained after pregnancy. V is TRBV6-6 and J is TRBJ2-7; 10 bases match TRBD1. This clonotype was sampled from a female donor in good health, enrolled as a control in a pregnancy study. CDR3 region: CASSQGGQGLGEQYF. The CDR3 DNA reads as TGTGCCAGCAGTCAGGGGGGACAGGGGCTCGGCGAGCAGTACTTC.